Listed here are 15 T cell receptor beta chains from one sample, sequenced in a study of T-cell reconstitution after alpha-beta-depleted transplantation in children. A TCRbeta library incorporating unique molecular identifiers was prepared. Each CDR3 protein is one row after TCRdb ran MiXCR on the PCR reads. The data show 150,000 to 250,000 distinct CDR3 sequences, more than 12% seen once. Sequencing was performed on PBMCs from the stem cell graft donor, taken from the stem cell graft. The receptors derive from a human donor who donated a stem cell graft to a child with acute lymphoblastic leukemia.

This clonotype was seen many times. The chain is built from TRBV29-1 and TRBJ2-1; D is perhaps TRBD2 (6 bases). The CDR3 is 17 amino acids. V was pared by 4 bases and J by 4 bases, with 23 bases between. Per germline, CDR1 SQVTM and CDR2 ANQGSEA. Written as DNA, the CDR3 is TGCAGCGTTGGGAGGACTTTCGGTAGCGGCGCGTACAATGAGCAGTTCTTC. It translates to CSVGRTFGSGAYNEQFF.

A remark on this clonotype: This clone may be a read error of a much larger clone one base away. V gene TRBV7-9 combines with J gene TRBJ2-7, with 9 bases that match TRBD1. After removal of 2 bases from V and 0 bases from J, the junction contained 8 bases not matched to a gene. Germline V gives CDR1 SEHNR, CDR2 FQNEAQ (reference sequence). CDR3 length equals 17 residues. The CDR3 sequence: CASSLFYGTGSSYEQYF. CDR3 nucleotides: TGTGCCAGCAGCTTATTTTATGGGACAGGGAGCTCCTACGAGCAGTACTTC.

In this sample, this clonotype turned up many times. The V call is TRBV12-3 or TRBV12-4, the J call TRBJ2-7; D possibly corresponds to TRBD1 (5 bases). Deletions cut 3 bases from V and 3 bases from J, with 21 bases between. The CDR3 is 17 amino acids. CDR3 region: CASSLAKTTVPYYEQYF. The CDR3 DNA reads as TGTGCCAGCAGTTTGGCTAAAACGACAGTACCCTACTACGAGCAGTACTTC.

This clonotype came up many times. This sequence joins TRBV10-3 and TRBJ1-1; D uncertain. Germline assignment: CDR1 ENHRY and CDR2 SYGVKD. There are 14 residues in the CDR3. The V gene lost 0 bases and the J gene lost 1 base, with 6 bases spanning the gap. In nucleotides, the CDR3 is TGTGCCATCAGTGAGTCAGACCAGAACACTGAAGCTTTCTTT. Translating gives CAISESDQNTEAFF.

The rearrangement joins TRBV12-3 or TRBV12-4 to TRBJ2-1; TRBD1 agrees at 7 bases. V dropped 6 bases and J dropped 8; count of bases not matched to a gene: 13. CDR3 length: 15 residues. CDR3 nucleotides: TGTGCCAGCAGCCCCGCCCAGACAGGGCTCGATGAGCAGTTCTTC. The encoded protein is CASSPAQTGLDEQFF.

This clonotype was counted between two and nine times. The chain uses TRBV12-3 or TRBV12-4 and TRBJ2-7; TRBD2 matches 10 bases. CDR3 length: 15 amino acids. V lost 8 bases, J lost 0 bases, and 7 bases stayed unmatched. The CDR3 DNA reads TGTGCCAGCTCTAGGACTAGCGGTAACTCCTACGAGCAGTACTTC. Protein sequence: CASSRTSGNSYEQYF.

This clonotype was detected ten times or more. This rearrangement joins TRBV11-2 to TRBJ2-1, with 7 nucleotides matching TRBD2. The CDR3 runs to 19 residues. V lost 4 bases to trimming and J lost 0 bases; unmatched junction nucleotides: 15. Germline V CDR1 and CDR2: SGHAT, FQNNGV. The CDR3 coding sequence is TGTGCCAGCAGCTCGTATGTATTTCCTAGCGGCCTCTCCTACAATGAGCAGTTCTTC. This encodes CASSSYVFPSGLSYNEQFF.

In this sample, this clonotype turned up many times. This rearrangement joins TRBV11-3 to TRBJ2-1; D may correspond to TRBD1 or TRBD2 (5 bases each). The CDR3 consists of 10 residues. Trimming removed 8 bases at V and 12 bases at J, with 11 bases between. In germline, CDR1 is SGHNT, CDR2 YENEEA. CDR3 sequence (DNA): TGTGCCAGCGGAACCGGGACGCAGTTCTTC. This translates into CASGTGTQFF.

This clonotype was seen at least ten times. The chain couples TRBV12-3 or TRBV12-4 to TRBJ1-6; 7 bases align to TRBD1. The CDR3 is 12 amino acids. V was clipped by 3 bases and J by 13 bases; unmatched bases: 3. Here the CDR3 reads CASSLNRGPLHF. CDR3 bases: TGTGCCAGCAGTTTGAACAGGGGCCCCCTCCACTTT.

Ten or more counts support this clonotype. DNA for the CDR3: TGTGCCAGCAGCTTGAAGGTGATGAACACTGAAGCTTTCTTT. Protein: CASSLKVMNTEAFF. The V gene is TRBV5-6, the J gene TRBJ1-1; D unclear. The CDR3 totals 14 residues. The V and J ends lost 1 base and 0 bases respectively, with 7 bases between them. Germline V gene sequence: CDR1 SGHDT, CDR2 YYEEEE.

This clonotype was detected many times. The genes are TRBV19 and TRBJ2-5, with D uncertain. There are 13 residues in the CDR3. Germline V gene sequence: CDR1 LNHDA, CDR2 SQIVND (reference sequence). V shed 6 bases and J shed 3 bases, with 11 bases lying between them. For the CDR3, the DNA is TGTGCCAGTAGAAGCAGTCCCAAAGAGACCCAGTACTTC. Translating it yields CASRSSPKETQYF.

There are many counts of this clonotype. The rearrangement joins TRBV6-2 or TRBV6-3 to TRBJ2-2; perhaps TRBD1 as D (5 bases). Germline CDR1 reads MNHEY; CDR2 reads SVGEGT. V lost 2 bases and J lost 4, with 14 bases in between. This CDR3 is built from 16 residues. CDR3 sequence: CASSYPRQGPTGELFF. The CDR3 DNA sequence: TGTGCCAGCAGTTACCCCCGGCAGGGTCCCACCGGGGAGCTGTTTTTT.

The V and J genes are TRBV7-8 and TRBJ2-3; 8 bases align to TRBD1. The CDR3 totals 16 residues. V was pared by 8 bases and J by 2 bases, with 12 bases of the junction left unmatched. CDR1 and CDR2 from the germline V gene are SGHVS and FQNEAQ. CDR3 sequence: CASLSPRDRLTDTQYF. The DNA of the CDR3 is TGTGCCAGCCTCTCCCCTCGGGACAGGCTCACAGATACGCAGTATTTT.

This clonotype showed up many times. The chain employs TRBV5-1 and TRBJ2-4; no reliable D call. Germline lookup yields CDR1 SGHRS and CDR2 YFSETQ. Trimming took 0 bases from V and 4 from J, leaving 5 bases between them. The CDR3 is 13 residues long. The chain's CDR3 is CASSLGTKNIQYF. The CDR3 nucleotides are TGCGCCAGCAGCTTGGGAACGAAAAACATTCAGTACTTC. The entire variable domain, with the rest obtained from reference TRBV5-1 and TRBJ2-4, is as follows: KAGVTQTPRYLIKTRGQQVTLSCSPISGHRSVSWYQQTPGQGLQFLFEYFSETQRNKGNFPGRFSGRQFSNSRSEMNVSTLELGDSALYLCASSLGTKNIQYFGAGTRLSVL.

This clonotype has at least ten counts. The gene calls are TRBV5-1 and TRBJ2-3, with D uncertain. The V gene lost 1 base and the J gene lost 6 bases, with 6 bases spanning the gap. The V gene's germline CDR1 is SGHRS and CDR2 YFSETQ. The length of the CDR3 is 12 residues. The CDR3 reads CASSLPPDTQYF. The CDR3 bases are TGCGCCAGCAGCTTGCCCCCGGATACGCAGTATTTT.